The rows below give T cell receptor beta chains drawn from one sample of a study of blood T cells in healthy people across ages. A single record per CDR3 protein comes from TCRdb applying MiXCR to the 5' RACE reads. Found here are 550,000 to 750,000 distinct CDR3 sequences, 20% to 25% of them singletons; the top ten hold roughly 3.6%. Specimen: blood. These TCRs come from a man between 65 and 85 years old in good health. CDR3s include the opening cysteine and the closing phenylalanine or tryptophan. The D gene is left open where the match is weak. A row's size may be missing; if present it is once, few, many or a size class.

v_gene,abundance,len,j_gene,d_gene,CDR3nt,CDR3aa
TRBV4-1,few,14,TRBJ1-1,-,TGCGCCAGCAGCCAAGTGAGGGTGAACACTGAAGCTTTCTTT,CASSQVRVNTEAFF
TRBV20-1,few,11,TRBJ2-1,-,TGCAGTGCCGTAAGAAACAATGAGCAGTTCTTC,CSAVRNNEQFF
TRBV6-2/TRBV6-3,-,14,TRBJ2-7,-,TGTGCCAGCACCTCCTTCCGGGACCCCTACGAGCAGTACTTC,CASTSFRDPYEQYF
TRBV12-3/TRBV12-4,many,15,TRBJ1-2,TRBD1,TGTGCCAGCAGTTTATTGCGGGACAGGGTGTATGGCTACACCTTC,CASSLLRDRVYGYTF
TRBV7-9,many,14,TRBJ2-7,TRBD2,TGTGCCAGCAGCCCCTTAGCGGGAGTCGGCGAGCAGTACTTC,CASSPLAGVGEQYF
TRBV6-6,few,16,TRBJ1-5,-,TGTGCCAGCAGTTACGGACGGGCTTATAGCAATCAGCCCCAGCATTTT,CASSYGRAYSNQPQHF
TRBV7-7,few,14,TRBJ2-7,TRBD1,TGTGCTAGCAGTCAAGCAGGGGGTGGCGACGAGCAGTACTTC,CASSQAGGGDEQYF
TRBV7-9,many,15,TRBJ2-5,-,TGTGCCAGCAGCTTGGAGCCGGGGTCCCAAGAGACCCAGTACTTC,CASSLEPGSQETQYF
TRBV2,many,15,TRBJ2-7,-,TGTGCCAGCAAAAAGGATCTGGACGCCTCCTACGAGCAGTACTTC,CASKKDLDASYEQYF
TRBV27,many,17,TRBJ2-2,-,TGTGCCAGCAGTTTAGAAATGGGGGAGTGGTACACCGGGGAGCTGTTTTTT,CASSLEMGEWYTGELFF
TRBV5-1,-,15,TRBJ2-3,TRBD2,TGCGCCAGCAGCAACCAAGCGGGAGAAACAGATACGCAGTATTTT,CASSNQAGETDTQYF
TRBV18,-,15,TRBJ2-2,TRBD1,TGTGCCAGCTCAAGCCGGGACAGGGCCACCGGGGAGCTGTTTTTT,CASSSRDRATGELFF
TRBV7-6,few,12,TRBJ2-6,TRBD1,TGTGCCAGCAGCTCAGGGGGCTTCGTCCTGACTTTC,CASSSGGFVLTF
TRBV29-1,many,13,TRBJ2-3,TRBD1,TGCAGCCTGGGACAGGGGCAGACAGATACGCAGTATTTT,CSLGQGQTDTQYF
TRBV6-6,-,14,TRBJ1-2,-,TGTGCCAGGACCGAGCGGAGGACTAACTATGGCTACACCTTC,CARTERRTNYGYTF
TRBV20-1,few,14,TRBJ2-3,TRBD2,TGCAGTGCTCTAGATGGCGGGAGCAAAGATACGCAGTATTTT,CSALDGGSKDTQYF
TRBV7-2,-,16,TRBJ2-4,-,TGTGCCAGCAGCTTAGAAGGGGGGAGGGCCAAAAACATTCAGTACTTC,CASSLEGGRAKNIQYF
TRBV28,few,13,TRBJ1-2,-,TGTGCCAGCAGTGCTGGACAGCGCTATGGCTACACCTTC,CASSAGQRYGYTF
TRBV5-1,few,15,TRBJ2-5,TRBD2,TGCGCCAGCAGCCTCAGCGGGAGCGTTTTGGAGACCCAGTACTTC,CASSLSGSVLETQYF
TRBV29-1,-,13,TRBJ2-5,-,TGCAGCGTTGTCCGCGGGTTGGAGGAGACCCAGTACTTC,CSVVRGLEETQYF
TRBV30,-,14,TRBJ1-5,-,TGTGCCTGGAGTGTAAGAGGGGCAAATCAGCCCCAGCATTTT,CAWSVRGANQPQHF
TRBV6-2/TRBV6-3,-,16,TRBJ2-7,-,TGTGCCAGCAGTTACGGGAGTTCTGGAGACATCTACGAGCAGTACTTC,CASSYGSSGDIYEQYF
TRBV20-1,few,14,TRBJ2-2,TRBD1,TGCAGTGCGGGGACAGGGACTAACACCGGGGAGCTGTTTTTT,CSAGTGTNTGELFF
TRBV6-1,few,14,TRBJ1-4,TRBD1,TGTGCCAGCAGTCTCGACAGGGTTGGTGAAAAACTGTTTTTT,CASSLDRVGEKLFF
TRBV5-4,many,15,TRBJ1-3,-,TGTGCCAGCAGCTTGGATCACCAGAAGGGAAACACCATATATTTT,CASSLDHQKGNTIYF
TRBV4-1,few,16,TRBJ2-6,-,TGCGCCAGCAGCCAAGTCTCCGACCCTGGGGCCAACGTCCTGACTTTC,CASSQVSDPGANVLTF
TRBV2,-,15,TRBJ2-5,-,TGTGCCAGCAGTGAAGGGATCAAGGGGCTGGAGACCCAGTACTTC,CASSEGIKGLETQYF
TRBV6-5,few,20,TRBJ2-1,TRBD1,TGTGCCAGCAGTTCGTCCGGGACAGGGGTCGCAGGGAGCTCCTACAATGAGCAGTTCTTC,CASSSSGTGVAGSSYNEQFF
TRBV6-1,few,13,TRBJ1-6,-,TGTGCCAGCAGTGACGGCCGCGATTCACCCCTCCACTTT,CASSDGRDSPLHF
TRBV5-1,few,13,TRBJ1-1,-,TGCGCCAGCAGATGGGACGAAGCCAGCCAAGCTTTCTTT,CASRWDEASQAFF
TRBV18,many,15,TRBJ1-4,TRBD1,TGTGCCAGCTCACGGGAAGCAGGGGGCAATGAAAAACTGTTTTTT,CASSREAGGNEKLFF
TRBV3-1,-,15,TRBJ1-1,-,TGTGCCAGCACCCAATCGGGACATGTGCGGACTGAAGCTTTCTTT,CASTQSGHVRTEAFF
TRBV30,few,14,TRBJ2-7,TRBD2,TGTGCCTGGAGTGTAGGACTAGCGGGAGACGAGCAGTACTTC,CAWSVGLAGDEQYF
TRBV6-2/TRBV6-3,-,13,TRBJ2-1,-,TGTGCCAGCAGGGAGGCGGGTGGGAATGAGCAGTTCTTC,CASREAGGNEQFF
TRBV7-6,many,16,TRBJ2-7,TRBD2,TGTGCCAGCAGCTTAGGGTCAGCGGGAGGTGCCTACGAGCAGTACTTC,CASSLGSAGGAYEQYF
TRBV3-1,few,13,TRBJ1-6,-,TGTGCCAGCAGTAGAGCAGGACGGGCGCCCCTCCACTTT,CASSRAGRAPLHF
TRBV12-3/TRBV12-4,-,11,TRBJ1-6,-,TGTGCCAGCAGTAAAGGACCTCGTCACCACTTT,CASSKGPRHHF
TRBV9,few,17,TRBJ2-6,-,TGTGCCAGCAGCGTAGGCTACGTTGACTCTGGGGCCAACGTCCTGACTTTC,CASSVGYVDSGANVLTF
TRBV12-3/TRBV12-4,-,14,TRBJ2-4,-,TGTGCCAGCACCGCTAGCGATGCCAAAAACATTCAGTACTTC,CASTASDAKNIQYF
TRBV20-1,few,13,TRBJ1-1,TRBD1,TGCAGTGCTAGACAGGGGGCGCGGACTGAAGCTTTCTTT,CSARQGARTEAFF
TRBV3-1,few,15,TRBJ2-2,-,TGTGCCAGCAGCCGATCTAGTACGAACACCGGGGAGCTGTTTTTT,CASSRSSTNTGELFF
TRBV5-5,few,16,TRBJ2-7,TRBD1,TGCGCCAGCAGCAAGCCGGGGACAGGGGTTGCCTACGAGCAGTACTTC,CASSKPGTGVAYEQYF
TRBV7-3,few,15,TRBJ2-7,TRBD2,TGTGCCAGCAGCCCATCGACTAGCGGGAGGTACGAGCAGTACTTC,CASSPSTSGRYEQYF
TRBV12-5,-,12,TRBJ2-7,-,TGTGCTAGTGGTTTGGTAGGCCACGAGCAGTACTTC,CASGLVGHEQYF
TRBV20-1,-,16,TRBJ2-2,TRBD2,TGCAGTGCTAGAGATGAGCGGGAGGGCCTAGGCGGGGAGCTGTTTTTT,CSARDEREGLGGELFF
TRBV2,few,16,TRBJ1-3,TRBD1,TGTGCCAGCAGAGGACAGGGGCCCTACTCTGGAAACACCATATATTTT,CASRGQGPYSGNTIYF
TRBV5-6,-,15,TRBJ2-7,TRBD2,TGTGCCAGCAGCTTGGCCGGACTAGCGGGAGGCGAGCAGTACTTC,CASSLAGLAGGEQYF
TRBV15,-,17,TRBJ2-2,-,TGTGCCACCAGCAGAGATATGAGGCAGTTAAACACCGGGGAGCTGTTTTTT,CATSRDMRQLNTGELFF